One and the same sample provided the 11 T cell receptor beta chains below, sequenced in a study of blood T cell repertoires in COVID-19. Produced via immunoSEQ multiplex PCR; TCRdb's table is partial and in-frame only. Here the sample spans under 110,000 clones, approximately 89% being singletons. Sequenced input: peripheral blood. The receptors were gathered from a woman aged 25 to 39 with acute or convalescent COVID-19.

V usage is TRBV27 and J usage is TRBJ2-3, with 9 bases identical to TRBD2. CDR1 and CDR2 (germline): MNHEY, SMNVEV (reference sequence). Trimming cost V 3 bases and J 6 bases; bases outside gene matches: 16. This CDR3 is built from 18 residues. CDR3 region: CASSFLFKVKRGDDTQYF. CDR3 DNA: TGTGCCAGCAGTTTCCTCTTTAAGGTTAAGCGGGGGGACGATACGCAGTATTTT.

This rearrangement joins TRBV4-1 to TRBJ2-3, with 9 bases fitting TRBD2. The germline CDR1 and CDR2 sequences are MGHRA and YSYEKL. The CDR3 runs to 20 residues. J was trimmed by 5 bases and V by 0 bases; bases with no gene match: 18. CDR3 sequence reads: CASSQDLISGGLGIGDTQYF. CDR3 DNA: TGCGCCAGCAGCCAAGATTTGATTAGCGGGGGCCTTGGGATCGGAGATACGCAGTATTTT.

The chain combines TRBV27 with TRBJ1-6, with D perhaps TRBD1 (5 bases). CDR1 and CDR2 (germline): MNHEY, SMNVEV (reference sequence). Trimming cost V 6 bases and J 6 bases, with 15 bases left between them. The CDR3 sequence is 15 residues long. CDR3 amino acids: CASSRGGQSNSPLHF. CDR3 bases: TGTGCCAGCAGCCGGGGAGGACAATCTAATTCACCCCTCCACTTT.

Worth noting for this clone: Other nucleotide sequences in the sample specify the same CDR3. The CDR3 is CASSRDRNTEAFF. CDR3 DNA: TGTGCCAGCAGTCGAGACAGAAACACTGAAGCTTTCTTT. The V and J genes are TRBV6-5 and TRBJ1-1; D possibly corresponds to TRBD1 (5 bases). Germline V lookup: CDR1 MNHEY, CDR2 SVGAGI. The CDR3 extends over 13 amino acids. V was trimmed by 5 bases and J by 2 bases, leaving 9 bases between them.

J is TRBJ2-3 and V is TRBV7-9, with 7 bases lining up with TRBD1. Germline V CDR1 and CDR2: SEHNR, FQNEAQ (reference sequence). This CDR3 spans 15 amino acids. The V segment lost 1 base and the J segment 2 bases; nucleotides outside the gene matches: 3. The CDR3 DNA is TGTGCCAGCAGCTTAGACACAGGGGACACAGATACGCAGTATTTT. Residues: CASSLDTGDTDTQYF.

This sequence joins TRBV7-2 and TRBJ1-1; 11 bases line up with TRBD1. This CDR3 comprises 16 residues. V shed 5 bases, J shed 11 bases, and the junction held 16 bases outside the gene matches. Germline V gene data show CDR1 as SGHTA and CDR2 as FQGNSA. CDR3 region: CASSPRTGGAIGGAFF. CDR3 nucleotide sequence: TGTGCCAGCAGCCCCAGGACAGGGGGCGCGATTGGTGGGGCTTTCTTT. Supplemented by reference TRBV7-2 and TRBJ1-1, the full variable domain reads GAGVSQSPSNKVTEKGKDVELRCDPISGHTALYWYRQSLGQGLEFLIYFQGNSAPDKSGLPSDRFSAERTGGSVSTLTIQRTQQEDSAVYLCASSPRTGGAIGGAFFGQGTRLTVV.

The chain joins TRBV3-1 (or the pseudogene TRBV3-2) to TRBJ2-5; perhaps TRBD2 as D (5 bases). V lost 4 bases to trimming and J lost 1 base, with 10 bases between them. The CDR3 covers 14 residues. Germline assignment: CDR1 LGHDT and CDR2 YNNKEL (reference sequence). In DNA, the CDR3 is TGTGCCAGCAGCCCTCTGGACTTCCAAGAGACCCAGTACTTC. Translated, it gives CASSPLDFQETQYF.

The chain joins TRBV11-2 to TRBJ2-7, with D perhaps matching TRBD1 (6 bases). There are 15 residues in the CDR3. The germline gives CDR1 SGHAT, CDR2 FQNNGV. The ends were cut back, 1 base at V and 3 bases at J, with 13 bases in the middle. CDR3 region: CASSLGTTGFYEQYF. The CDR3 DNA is TGTGCCAGCAGCTTAGGCACAACAGGGTTCTACGAGCAGTACTTC. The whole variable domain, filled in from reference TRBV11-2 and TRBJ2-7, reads EAGVAQSPRYKIIEKRQSVAFWCNPISGHATLYWYQQILGQGPKLLIQFQNNGVVDDSQLPKDRFSAERLKGVDSTLKIQPAKLEDSAVYLCASSLGTTGFYEQYFGPGTRLTVT.

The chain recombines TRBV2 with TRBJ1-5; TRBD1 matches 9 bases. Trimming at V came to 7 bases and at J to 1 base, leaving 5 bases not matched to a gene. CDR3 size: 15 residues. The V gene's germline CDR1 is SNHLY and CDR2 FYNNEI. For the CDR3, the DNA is TGTGCCAGCACTGGGACAGGGCTGAGCAATCAGCCCCAGCATTTT. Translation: CASTGTGLSNQPQHF.

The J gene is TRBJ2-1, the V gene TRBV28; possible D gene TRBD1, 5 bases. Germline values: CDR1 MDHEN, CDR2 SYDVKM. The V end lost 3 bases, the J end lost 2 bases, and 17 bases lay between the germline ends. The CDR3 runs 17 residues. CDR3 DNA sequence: TGTGCCAGCAGTTTCGCCACAGGTGTCACACCCTACAATGAGCAGTTCTTC. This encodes CASSFATGVTPYNEQFF.

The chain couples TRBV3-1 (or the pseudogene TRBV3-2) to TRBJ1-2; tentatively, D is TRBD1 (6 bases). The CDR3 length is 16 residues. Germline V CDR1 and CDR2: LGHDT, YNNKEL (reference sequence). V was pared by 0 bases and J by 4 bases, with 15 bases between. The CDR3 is CASSQDRGGLFYGYTF. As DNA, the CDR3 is TGTGCCAGCAGCCAAGATAGGGGGGGGCTCTTCTATGGCTACACCTTC.